This T cell receptor (beta chain) was captured in a study of cytomegalovirus exposure and HLA in healthy donors. The study ran its PCR with 60 Vbeta and 13 Jbeta primers. Measured with immunoSEQ multiplex PCR; TCRdb has only the in-frame clones, and not every one. The table shows fewer than 200,000 clones, with about 90% occurring only once. The CDR3 sequence is 15 residues long. The V segment lost 4 bases and the J segment 1 base; nucleotides outside the gene matches: 3. Germline assignment: CDR1 SNHLY and CDR2 FYNNEI. The source of this sequence is a girl less than two years old in good health and CMV-seronegative. V is TRBV2 and J is TRBJ1-3; TRBD1 matches at 8 bases. Specimen: PBMCs. CDR3 sequence reads: CASSGTGRSGNTIYF. For the CDR3, the DNA is TGTGCCAGCAGTGGGACAGGGCGGTCTGGAAACACCATATATTTT.